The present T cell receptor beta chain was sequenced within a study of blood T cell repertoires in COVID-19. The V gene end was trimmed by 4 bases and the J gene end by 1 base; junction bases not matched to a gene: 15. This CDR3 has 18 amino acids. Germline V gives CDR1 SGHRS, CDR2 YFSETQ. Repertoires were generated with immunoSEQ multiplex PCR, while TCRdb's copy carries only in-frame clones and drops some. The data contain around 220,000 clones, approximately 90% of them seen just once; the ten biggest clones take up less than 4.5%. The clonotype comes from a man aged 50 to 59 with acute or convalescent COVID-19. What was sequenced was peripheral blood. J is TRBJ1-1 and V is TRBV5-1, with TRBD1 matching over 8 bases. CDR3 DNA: TGCGCCAGCAGCCGGATCTACGACAGGGGAAATAGGAACACTGAAGCTTTCTTT. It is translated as CASSRIYDRGNRNTEAFF. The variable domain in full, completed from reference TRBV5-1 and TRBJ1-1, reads KAGVTQTPRYLIKTRGQQVTLSCSPISGHRSVSWYQQTPGQGLQFLFEYFSETQRNKGNFPGRFSGRQFSNSRSEMNVSTLELGDSALYLCASSRIYDRGNRNTEAFFGQGTRLTVV.